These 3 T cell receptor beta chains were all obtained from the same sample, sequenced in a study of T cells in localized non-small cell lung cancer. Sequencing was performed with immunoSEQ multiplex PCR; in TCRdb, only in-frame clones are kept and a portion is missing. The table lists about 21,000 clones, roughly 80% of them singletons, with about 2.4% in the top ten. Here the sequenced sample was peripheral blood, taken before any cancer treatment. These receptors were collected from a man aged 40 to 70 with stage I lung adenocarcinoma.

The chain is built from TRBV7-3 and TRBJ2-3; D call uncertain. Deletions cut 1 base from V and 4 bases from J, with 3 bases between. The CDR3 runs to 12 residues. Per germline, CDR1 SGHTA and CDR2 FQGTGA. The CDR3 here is CASSLMSDTQYF. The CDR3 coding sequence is TGTGCCAGCAGCTTAATGTCAGATACGCAGTATTTT.

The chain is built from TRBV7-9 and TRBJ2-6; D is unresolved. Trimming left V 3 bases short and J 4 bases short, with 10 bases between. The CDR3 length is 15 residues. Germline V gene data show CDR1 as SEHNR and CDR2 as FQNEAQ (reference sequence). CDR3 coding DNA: TGTGCCAGCAGCTTGTGGGTGTCCGGGGCCAACGTCCTGACTTTC. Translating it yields CASSLWVSGANVLTF.

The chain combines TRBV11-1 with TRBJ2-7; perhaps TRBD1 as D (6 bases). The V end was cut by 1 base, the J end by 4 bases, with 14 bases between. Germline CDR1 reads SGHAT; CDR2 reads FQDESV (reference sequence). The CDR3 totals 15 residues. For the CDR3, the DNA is TGTGCCAGCAGCTTAGGTAGCAGGGGCGATTACGAGCAGTACTTC. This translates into CASSLGSRGDYEQYF. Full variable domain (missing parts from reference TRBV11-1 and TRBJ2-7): EAEVAQSPRYKITEKSQAVAFWCDPISGHATLYWYRQILGQGPELLVQFQDESVVDDSQLPKDRFSAERLKGVDSTLKIQPAELGDSAMYLCASSLGSRGDYEQYFGPGTRLTVT.